This T cell receptor beta chain was profiled in a study of human thymus T cells. The method was immunoSEQ multiplex PCR; TCRdb's version includes in-frame clones alone and lacks a portion of them. The repertoire holds roughly 130,000 clones, with more than 90% as singletons. Corrective heart surgery yielded the resections from which the thymus tissue came. Deletions cut 2 bases from V and 8 bases from J, with 12 bases between. Germline values: CDR1 SGHVS, CDR2 FNYEAQ. CDR3 length: 13 amino acids. The rearrangement uses TRBV7-6 and TRBJ1-1, with D possibly matching TRBD1 (6 bases). This clonotype was obtained from a boy under two years old with a congenital heart defect but otherwise immunologically healthy. Sequenced material: thymus tissue. As DNA, the CDR3 is TGTGCCAGCAGCTTACGAGGGGGGGGAGAAGCTTTCTTT. This codes for CASSLRGGGEAFF.